This TCR beta chain was sequenced for a study of blood T cell repertoires in COVID-19. Authors' processing steps: Reference gene primer amplification gave estimated nucleated cell counts. Some clones are missing from TCRdb's copy, which holds only in-frame ones; the method was immunoSEQ multiplex PCR. That table is the source of V, J and clone size, and D and trimming were worked out from the DNA. Among 210,000 or so clones, approximately 80% were seen once, and the ten largest hold around 20%. Per germline, CDR1 LGHDT and CDR2 YNNKEL (reference sequence). This CDR3 contains 15 residues. V lost 5 bases and J lost 5; bases outside the gene matches: 11. This clone was observed a single time.

The chain carries TRBV3-1 (or the pseudogene TRBV3-2) and TRBJ2-5, with 7 positions matching TRBD2. Material for sequencing was peripheral blood. This sequence originates from a human donor in a cohort sampled during active COVID-19. CDR3 sequence: CASSSLAGRKETQYF. For the CDR3, the DNA is TGTGCCAGCAGCTCCCTAGCCGGGAGGAAGGAGACCCAGTACTTC.